This note documents a single T cell receptor beta chain sequence. Its target is not known. Per the germline V gene, CDR1 is SGHDT and CDR2 is YYEEEE. The CDR3 is made up of 16 amino acids. Losses at the gene ends were 5 bases for V and 4 bases for J; bases not matched to a gene: 10. This entry belongs to a study of T cell repertoires in cytomegalovirus infection. Looking at the study overall: In the study, CMV epitopes included recently identified HLA-C-restricted and well-studied HLA-B-restricted ones. The public TCR beta signatures pointed to both CMV infection and matching HLA type. Study-level points and caveats: Clonotypes of TCR beta that were HLA-C-restricted and CMV-specific dominated the ex vivo response. Carriers of CMV plus the relevant HLA were identified by cumulative public TCR beta family frequency.

TCRdb recomputed calls from the reads with MiXCR, one row per CDR3 protein. The sample includes approximately 270,000 distinct CDR3 sequences, approximately 22% seen only once; the top ten take roughly a fifth. The source was cultured PBMCs, collected from culture after CMV antigen stimulation. This TCR was sampled from a human donor in good health (CMV status not recorded). Some clones in this sample may be carry-over from other donors' samples. J is TRBJ2-1 and V is TRBV5-6, with 9 positions matching TRBD2. The CDR3 nucleotides are TGTGCCAGCAGTACCATAGGACTAGCGTCTTACAATGAGCAGTTCTTC. It specifies CASSTIGLASYNEQFF.